This T cell receptor beta chain came from a study of T-cell reconstitution after alpha-beta-depleted transplantation in children. Whole-study findings and limits: Elevated TCRbeta diversity at day 60 was traced, in some patients, to surviving recipient T cells and thymic progenitors. Approximately two months post-transplant, alpha-beta T cells reportedly originated from several hundred expanded graft clones. T-cell numbers and diversity, one year after transplant, stemmed largely from T cells that were newly produced.

Using unique molecular identifiers, the investigators prepared the TCRbeta library. Via MiXCR, TCRdb re-called the PCR reads, giving one row per CDR3 protein. The data contain 780,000 or so distinct CDR3 sequences, roughly 15% of them singletons. V was cut by 4 bases and J by 1 base, with 11 bases left in between. This CDR3 is built from 15 residues. Germline V gives CDR1 SGHTA, CDR2 FQGTGA. This clonotype showed up many times. Its antigen is unknown. The J gene is TRBJ2-1, the V gene TRBV7-3, with D possibly being TRBD2 (5 bases). This TCR derives from a male patient under 18 who had a stem cell transplant for acute lymphoblastic leukemia, so the T cells may come from the graft donor. Here the sequenced sample was PBMCs, mostly from graft donor cells, taken 360 days after TCRalphabeta/CD19-depleted stem cell transplant. CDR3 bases: TGTGCCAGCAGCTCTAACAGCGGTTCCTACAATGAGCAGTTCTTC. This translates into CASSSNSGSYNEQFF.